This T cell receptor beta chain stems from a study of regulatory T cells in long-lasting Graves disease. General study findings and limits: Persistent cases favored TRBV28, TRBJ1-2 and TRBJ2-5.

CDR3-region Arm-PCR and iRepertoire HTBI primers produced the TCR beta libraries. From the multiplex PCR reads, TCRdb called clonotypes with MiXCR, one entry per CDR3 protein. Here the sample spans 550,000 to 650,000 distinct CDR3 sequences, more than 15% being singletons. CDR1 is DFQATT and CDR2 is SNEGSKA in the germline V gene (reference sequence). The V end lost 2 bases, the J end lost 7 bases, and 21 bases lay between the germline ends. The CDR3 contains 16 residues. As to time point: newly diagnosed GD, antithyroid drugs for less than 3 months. Making the TCR library involved RNA that had been extracted from PBMCs. Graves' disease diagnosis followed American Thyroid Association guidelines. Details on this clonotype: Its antigen is not identified.

These data are also associated with another study on T cells in Graves' hyperthyroidism and ophthalmopathy.

The TCR comes from a man aged 18-30 years with Graves disease. The chain has TRBV20-1 and TRBJ2-1; D perhaps matches TRBD2 (7 bases). The starting material was peripheral blood mononuclear cells (PBMCs), obtained at new diagnosis, from a patient treated with antithyroid drugs. CDR3 loop: CSARRGGAFSRNEQFF. CDR3 coding DNA: TGCAGTGCTAGAAGGGGGGGAGCCTTCAGTCGGAATGAGCAGTTCTTC.